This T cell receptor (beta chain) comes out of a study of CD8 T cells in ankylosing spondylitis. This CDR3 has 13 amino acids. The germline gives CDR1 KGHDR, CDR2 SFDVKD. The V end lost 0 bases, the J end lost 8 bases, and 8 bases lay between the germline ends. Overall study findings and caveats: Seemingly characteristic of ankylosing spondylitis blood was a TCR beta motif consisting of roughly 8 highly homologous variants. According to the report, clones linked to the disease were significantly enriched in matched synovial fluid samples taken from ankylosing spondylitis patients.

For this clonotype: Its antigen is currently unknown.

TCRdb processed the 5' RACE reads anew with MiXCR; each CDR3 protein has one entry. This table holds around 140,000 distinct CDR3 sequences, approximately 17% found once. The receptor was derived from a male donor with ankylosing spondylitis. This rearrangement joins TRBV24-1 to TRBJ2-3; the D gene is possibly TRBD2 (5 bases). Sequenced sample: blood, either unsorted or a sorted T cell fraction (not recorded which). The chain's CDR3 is CATSDLVAGTQYF. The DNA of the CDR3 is TGTGCCACCAGTGATTTGGTTGCGGGTACGCAGTATTTT.